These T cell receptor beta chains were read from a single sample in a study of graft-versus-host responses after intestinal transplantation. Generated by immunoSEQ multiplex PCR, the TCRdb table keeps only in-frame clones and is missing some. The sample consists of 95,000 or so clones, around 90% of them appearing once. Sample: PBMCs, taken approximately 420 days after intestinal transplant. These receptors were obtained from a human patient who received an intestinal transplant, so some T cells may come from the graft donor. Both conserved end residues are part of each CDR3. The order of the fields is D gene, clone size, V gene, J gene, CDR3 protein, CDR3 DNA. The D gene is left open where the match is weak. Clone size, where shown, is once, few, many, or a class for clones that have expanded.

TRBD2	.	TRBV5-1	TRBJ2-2	CASSLTGLPNTGELFF	TGCGCCAGCAGCCTTACGGGACTACCGAACACCGGGGAGCTGTTTTTT
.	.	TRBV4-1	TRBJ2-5	CASSQDLGGQETQYF	TGCGCCAGCAGCCAAGATTTGGGGGGCCAAGAGACCCAGTACTTC
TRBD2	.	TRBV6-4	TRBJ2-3	CASSDLAGADTQYF	TGTGCCAGCAGTGACCTAGCGGGGGCAGATACGCAGTATTTT
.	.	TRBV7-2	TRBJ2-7	CASSLDGGEQYF	TGTGCCAGCAGCTTAGACGGGGGCGAGCAGTACTTC
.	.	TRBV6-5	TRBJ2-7	CASSYLPGQRAYEQYF	TGTGCCAGCAGTTACCTCCCCGGACAGAGAGCCTACGAGCAGTACTTC
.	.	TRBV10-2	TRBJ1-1	CASSESTGRGANTEAFF	TGCGCCAGCAGTGAGTCGACGGGACGGGGGGCGAACACTGAAGCTTTCTTT
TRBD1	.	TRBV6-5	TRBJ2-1	CASSYSTGTGSGEQFF	TGTGCCAGCAGTTACTCGACCGGGACAGGGTCAGGTGAGCAGTTCTTC
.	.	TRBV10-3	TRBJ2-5	CAISDDSRETQYF	TGTGCCATCAGTGACGACAGTAGGGAGACCCAGTACTTC
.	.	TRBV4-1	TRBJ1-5	CASSQVITGGHQPQHF	TGCGCCAGCAGCCAAGTCATAACGGGGGGGCATCAGCCCCAGCATTTT
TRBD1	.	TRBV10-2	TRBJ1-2	CASSRGGGQGSLIDGYTF	TGCGCCTCGTCCCGAGGGGGGGGACAGGGGTCCCTCATTGATGGCTACACCTTC
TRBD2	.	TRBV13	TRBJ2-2	CASSQDRGGSGELFF	TGTGCCAGCAGCCAGGACCGGGGGGGCTCCGGGGAGCTGTTTTTT
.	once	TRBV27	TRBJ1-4	CASSSGLGREKLFF	TGTGCCAGCAGTTCCGGGCTGGGCCGTGAAAAACTGTTTTTT
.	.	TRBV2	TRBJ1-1	CASSDGRLNTEAFF	TGTGCCAGCAGTGACGGCAGGCTGAACACTGAAGCTTTCTTT
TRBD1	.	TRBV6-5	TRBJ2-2	CASSYDRVGKAGELFF	TGTGCCAGCAGTTACGACAGGGTAGGGAAAGCCGGGGAGCTGTTTTTT
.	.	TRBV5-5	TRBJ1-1	CASSDDLAGSEAFF	TGTGCCAGCAGCGATGACCTCGCAGGGAGTGAAGCTTTCTTT
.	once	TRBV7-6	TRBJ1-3	CASSLGEGTGNTIYF	TGTGCCAGCAGCTTAGGGGAGGGAACCGGAAACACCATATATTTT
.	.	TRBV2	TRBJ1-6	CASRGAAGANNSPLHF	TGTGCCAGCAGGGGGGCAGCGGGGGCAAACAATTCACCCCTCCACTTT
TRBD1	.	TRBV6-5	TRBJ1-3	CASRSQGRGGNTIYF	TGTGCCAGCAGGTCACAGGGGAGGGGTGGAAACACCATATATTTT
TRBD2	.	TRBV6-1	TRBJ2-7	CASSEGTSGVLEQYF	TGTGCCAGCAGTGAGGGGACTAGCGGGGTTCTCGAGCAGTACTTC
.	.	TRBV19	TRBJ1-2	CASSMEGVTSNYGYTF	TGTGCCAGTAGTATGGAGGGAGTTACCTCTAACTATGGCTACACCTTC
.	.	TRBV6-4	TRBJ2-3	CASSGGGATDTQYF	TGTGCCAGCAGCGGTGGCGGGGCCACAGATACGCAGTATTTT
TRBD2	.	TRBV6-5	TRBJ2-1	CASTYGGAGNEQFF	TGTGCCAGCACCTACGGGGGGGCCGGGAATGAGCAGTTCTTC
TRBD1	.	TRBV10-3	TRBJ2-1	CAISGGQGANEQFF	TGTGCCATCAGTGGGGGACAGGGGGCGAATGAGCAGTTCTTC
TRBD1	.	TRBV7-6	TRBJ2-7	CASSLRTGGPYEQYF	TGTGCCAGCAGCTTACGGACAGGGGGTCCGTACGAGCAGTACTTC
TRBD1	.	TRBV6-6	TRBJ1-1	CASTFLTGSTEAFF	TGTGCCAGCACCTTCCTGACAGGGAGTACTGAAGCTTTCTTT
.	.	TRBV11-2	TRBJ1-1	CASSLSGGNTEAFF	TGTGCCAGCAGCTTATCTGGCGGGAACACTGAAGCTTTCTTT
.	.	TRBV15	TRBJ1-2	CATSSPHPSGYTF	TGTGCCACCAGCAGCCCCCACCCTTCTGGCTACACCTTC
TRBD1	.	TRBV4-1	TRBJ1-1	CASSQEGGQGATEAFF	TGCGCCAGCAGCCAAGAAGGAGGACAGGGGGCGACTGAAGCTTTCTTT
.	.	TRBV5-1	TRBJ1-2	CASSAPETGRGGYTF	TGCGCCAGCAGCGCACCTGAAACAGGGAGAGGTGGCTACACCTTC
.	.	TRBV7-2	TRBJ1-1	CASSLWGSPFDTEAFF	TGTGCCAGCAGCTTATGGGGGTCCCCATTCGACACTGAAGCTTTCTTT
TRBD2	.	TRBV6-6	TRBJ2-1	CASSSTAGGYNEQFF	TGTGCCAGCAGTTCGACAGCGGGGGGATACAATGAGCAGTTCTTC
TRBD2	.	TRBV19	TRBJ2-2	CATRGLAGRSNTGELFF	TGTGCCACCCGGGGACTAGCGGGCCGATCGAACACCGGGGAGCTGTTTTTT
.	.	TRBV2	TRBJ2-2	CARGQGGSTGELFF	TGTGCCCGGGGGCAGGGGGGATCTACCGGGGAGCTGTTTTTT
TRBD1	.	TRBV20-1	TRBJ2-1	CSVQGNEQFF	TGCAGTGTACAGGGGAATGAGCAGTTCTTC
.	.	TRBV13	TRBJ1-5	CASSEGWGPNRPQHF	TGTGCCAGCAGCGAGGGGTGGGGGCCCAATCGGCCCCAGCATTTT
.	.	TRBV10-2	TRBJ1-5	CASSESTAGNQPQHF	TGCGCCAGCAGTGAGTCGACGGCGGGGAATCAGCCCCAGCATTTT
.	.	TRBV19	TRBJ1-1	CASSRTSEAFF	TGTGCCAGTAGTAGGACCAGTGAAGCTTTCTTT
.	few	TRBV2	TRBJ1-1	CASRGQENTEAFF	TGTGCCAGCAGGGGACAAGAGAACACTGAAGCTTTCTTT
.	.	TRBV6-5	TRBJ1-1	CASSYGHGLKNTEAFF	TGTGCCAGCAGTTACGGGCACGGCCTTAAGAACACTGAAGCTTTCTTT
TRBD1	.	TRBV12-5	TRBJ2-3	CASGPGQGSTDTQYF	TGTGCTAGTGGTCCAGGACAGGGTAGCACAGATACGCAGTATTTT
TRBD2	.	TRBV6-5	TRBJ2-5	CASSSTGLEGETQYF	TGTGCCAGCAGTTCCACCGGACTAGAGGGGGAGACCCAGTACTTC
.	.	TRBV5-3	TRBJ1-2	CARSLGRGQDYGYTF	TGCGCCAGAAGCTTGGGCAGGGGTCAGGACTATGGCTACACCTTC
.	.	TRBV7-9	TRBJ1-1	CASSPGAGATNTEAFF	TGTGCCAGCAGCCCCGGTGCGGGGGCGACGAACACTGAAGCTTTCTTT
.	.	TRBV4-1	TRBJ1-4	CASSHPGTTDEKLFF	TGCGCCAGCAGCCATCCCGGGACGACCGATGAAAAACTGTTTTTT
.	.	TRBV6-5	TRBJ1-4	CASSRLREKLFF	TGTGCCAGCAGCCGACTGAGGGAAAAACTGTTTTTT
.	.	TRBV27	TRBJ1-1	CASSPPGGPGTEAFF	TGTGCCAGCAGTCCCCCGGGGGGGCCTGGGACTGAAGCTTTCTTT
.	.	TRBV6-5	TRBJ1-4	CASSIDRSTNEKLFF	TGTGCCAGCAGCATAGACCGATCAACTAATGAAAAACTGTTTTTT
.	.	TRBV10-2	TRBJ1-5	CASTQGSLINQPQHF	TGCGCCAGCACCCAGGGTTCCCTAATTAATCAGCCCCAGCATTTT
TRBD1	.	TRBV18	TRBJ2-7	CASSPDRVGEQYF	TGTGCCAGCTCACCGGACAGGGTGGGCGAGCAGTACTTC
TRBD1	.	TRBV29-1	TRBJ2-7	CSVEDRGSYEQYF	TGCAGCGTTGAGGACAGGGGTTCCTACGAGCAGTACTTC
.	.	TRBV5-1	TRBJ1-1	CASSGGGNTEAFF	TGCGCCAGCAGCGGAGGGGGAAACACTGAAGCTTTCTTT
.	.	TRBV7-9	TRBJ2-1	CASSRKYEQFF	TGTGCCAGCAGCCGAAAGTATGAGCAGTTCTTC
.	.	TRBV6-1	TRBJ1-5	CASRERTANQPQHF	TGTGCCAGCAGGGAGAGGACAGCTAATCAGCCCCAGCATTTT